Following are 26 T cell receptor beta chains from one sample sequenced in a study of regulatory T cells in long-lasting Graves disease. Both iRepertoire HTBI primers and Arm-PCR of CDR3 regions were used to build the TCR beta libraries. Via MiXCR, TCRdb re-called the multiplex PCR reads, giving one row per CDR3 protein. The table includes hundreds of thousands of distinct CDR3 sequences, approximately 15% detected once. The time point: newly diagnosed GD, antithyroid drugs for less than 3 months. The TCR library used RNA extracted from PBMCs. The sample was also linked to a second study, of T cells in Graves' hyperthyroidism and ophthalmopathy.

The material was peripheral blood mononuclear cells (PBMCs), obtained at new diagnosis, from a patient treated with antithyroid drugs. The source is a man younger than 45 with Graves disease.

The sample holds a few counts of this clonotype. This chain links TRBV9 with TRBJ2-1; 13 bases agree with TRBD2. The V gene end was trimmed by 3 bases and the J gene end by 8 bases; junction bases not matched to a gene: 8. CDR1 and CDR2 (germline): SGDLS, YYNGEE. The CDR3 is made up of 16 amino acids. The CDR3 DNA follows: TGTGCCAGCAGCGAGACAGGGACTAGCGGGATGGATGAGCAGTTCTTC. Its translation: CASSETGTSGMDEQFF.

This clonotype was detected a few times. V is TRBV29-1 and J is TRBJ1-1; no firm D call. V lost 4 bases, J lost 3 bases, and 9 bases lay in between. Germline-derived CDR1 and CDR2 are SQVTM and ANQGSEA. This CDR3 has 12 residues. The CDR3 sequence: CSVVQLDTEAFF. DNA for the CDR3: TGCAGCGTTGTACAGCTTGACACTGAAGCTTTCTTT.

Ten or more counts support this clonotype. The genes are TRBV2 and TRBJ2-5; possibly TRBD1 for D (5 bases). Trimming stripped 10 bases from V and 2 bases from J, with 11 bases between. The CDR3 covers 12 residues. Looked up from germline, CDR1 is SNHLY and CDR2 is FYNNEI. For the CDR3, the DNA is TGTGCCACCAGGGCTAGACAAGAGACCCAGTACTTC. Residues: CATRARQETQYF.

In its sample, this clonotype was seen a few times. V gene TRBV20-1 combines with J gene TRBJ1-3; no reliable D call. The CDR3 covers 16 residues. The germline V gene has CDR1 DFQATT and CDR2 SNEGSKA (reference sequence). The ends were cut back, 3 bases at V and 0 bases at J, with 15 bases in the middle. CDR3 bases: TGCAGTGCTAGGACGGTCAGCGGAAGCTCTGGAAACACCATATATTTT. Translating it yields CSARTVSGSSGNTIYF.

This clonotype came up many times. This chain links TRBV30 with TRBJ1-5; a possible D gene is TRBD1 (5 bases). The CDR3 consists of 15 residues. The V gene's germline CDR1 is GTSNPN and CDR2 SVGIG (reference sequence). V was cut by 1 base and J by 6 bases, with 16 bases left in between. CDR3 loop: CAWSGRPQGRQPQHF. The CDR3 DNA is TGTGCCTGGAGTGGAAGGCCGCAGGGCCGTCAGCCCCAGCATTTT.

For this clonotype: This may be a read error, as it is one base from a much larger clone. The J gene is TRBJ2-1, the V gene TRBV14, with TRBD2 identical over 8 bases. The germline CDR1 and CDR2 sequences are SGHDN and FVKESK. This CDR3 is built from 16 residues. Here the CDR3 reads CASRPSGSFLYNERFF. CDR3 sequence (DNA): TGTGCCAGCAGACCCAGCGGGAGTTTCCTCTACAATGAGCGGTTCTTC.

In this sample, this clonotype turned up many times. J is TRBJ2-1 and V is TRBV7-3; D perhaps matches TRBD2 (6 bases). Germline lookup yields CDR1 SGHTA and CDR2 FQGTGA. The V and J ends lost 8 bases and 4 bases respectively, with 12 bases between them. The CDR3 runs to 13 residues. CDR3 DNA: TGTGCCAGCGCTCGGGGGTTATACAATGAGCAGTTCTTC. Protein sequence: CASARGLYNEQFF.

This clonotype was seen ten or more times. The V gene is TRBV27, the J gene TRBJ1-1; D gene ambiguous. CDR1 is MNHEY, CDR2 SMNVEV, per germline (reference sequence). CDR3 size: 14 residues. The V end lost 0 bases, the J end lost 4 bases, and 9 bases lay between the germline ends. In nucleotides, the CDR3 is TGTGCCAGCAGTTTATCGATGGGTTTCACTGAAGCTTTCTTT. This encodes CASSLSMGFTEAFF.

This clonotype was recorded many times. This sequence joins TRBV18 and TRBJ1-1, with D possibly being TRBD1 (6 bases). V was trimmed by 3 bases and J by 5 bases, leaving 10 bases between them. Germline V lookup: CDR1 KGHSH, CDR2 LQKENI. This CDR3 region has 13 residues. The CDR3 region has the DNA TGTGCCAGCTCACCGGCAGGGGTGACTGAAGCTTTCTTT. Its translation is CASSPAGVTEAFF.

The chain is built from TRBV7-9 and TRBJ2-5; TRBD2 agrees at 8 bases. The trim removed 5 bases at V and 4 bases at J, leaving 15 bases unmatched. The CDR3 is 17 residues long. Germline V CDR1 and CDR2: SEHNR, FQNEAQ (reference sequence). CDR3 protein: CASSLGLAPRGRETQYF. The CDR3 DNA is TGTGCCAGCAGCCTAGGACTAGCTCCGAGAGGAAGAGAGACCCAGTACTTC.

In this sample, this clonotype turned up a few times. The gene calls are TRBV20-1 and TRBJ1-2, with D possibly TRBD1 on 6 matching bases. CDR1 and CDR2 (germline): DFQATT, SNEGSKA (reference sequence). The V gene lost 1 base and the J gene lost 0 bases, with 15 bases spanning the gap. CDR3 length equals 16 residues. The CDR3 nucleotides read TGCAGTGCTAGAGCCCCCTCAGGGGACACTAACTATGGCTACACCTTC. It yields the protein CSARAPSGDTNYGYTF.

Many counts were recorded for this clonotype. The chain employs TRBV11-2 and TRBJ1-1; D not certain. Germline V CDR1 and CDR2: SGHAT, FQNNGV. V was shortened by 7 bases and J by 6 bases, with 9 bases between the two germline ends. The CDR3 covers 11 residues. CDR3 DNA: TGTGCCAGCACCGGGGTGGCTGAAGCTTTCTTT. As protein: CASTGVAEAFF. The full variable domain, in which reference TRBV11-2 and TRBJ1-1 provide the parts outside the CDR3, is EAGVAQSPRYKIIEKRQSVAFWCNPISGHATLYWYQQILGQGPKLLIQFQNNGVVDDSQLPKDRFSAERLKGVDSTLKIQPAKLEDSAVYLCASTGVAEAFFGQGTRLTVV.

This clonotype appeared a few times. The chain recombines TRBV9 with TRBJ2-7; maybe TRBD2 (6 bases). Germline V lookup: CDR1 SGDLS, CDR2 YYNGEE. Trimming took 0 bases from V and 0 from J, leaving 19 bases between them. The length of the CDR3 is 18 residues. The DNA of the CDR3 is TGTGCCAGCAGCGTAGCTCCCCTCGGGGGACTCGCCTCCTACGAGCAGTACTTC. Translated, it gives CASSVAPLGGLASYEQYF.

In its sample, this clonotype was seen many times. The V and J genes are TRBV20-1 and TRBJ2-1, with D tentatively TRBD2 (5 bases). The germline gives CDR1 DFQATT, CDR2 SNEGSKA (reference sequence). Deletions cut 0 bases from V and 14 bases from J, with 20 bases between. The CDR3 is made up of 14 amino acids. The CDR3 bases are TGCAGTGCTAGAGATCTTGAGAGAGGGTTTAAAAAGTTCTTC. Its protein is CSARDLERGFKKFF.

Comments on this clonotype: A much larger clone differs by one base, so this may be a read error. The chain employs TRBV30 and TRBJ2-1; D unclear. CDR3 length: 12 residues. Germline CDR1 is GTSNPN and CDR2 is SVGIG (reference sequence). The CDR3 loop is CAWSLNGDEQSF. In DNA, the CDR3 is TGTGCCTGGAGTCTAAACGGCGATGAGCAGTCCTTC.

This clonotype has a count of ten or more. This chain connects TRBV30 to TRBJ2-7; no definite D call. This CDR3 has 12 amino acids. V lost 2 bases, J lost 5 bases, and 10 bases lay in between. Germline values: CDR1 GTSNPN, CDR2 SVGIG (reference sequence). The CDR3 protein is CAWSQRVNEQYF. CDR3 sequence (DNA): TGTGCCTGGAGTCAAAGGGTCAACGAGCAGTACTTC.

The table lists this clonotype with a count of one. This chain uses TRBV19 with TRBJ2-2, with D possibly matching TRBD1 (5 bases). This CDR3 contains 15 residues. Germline V gives CDR1 LNHDA, CDR2 SQIVND (reference sequence). The ends were cut back, 7 bases at V and 0 bases at J, with 12 bases in the middle. The CDR3 DNA follows: TGTGCCAGTATCCCCACAGGAACGAACACCGGGGAGCTGTTTTTT. This sequence encodes CASIPTGTNTGELFF.

This clonotype was recorded at least ten times. The V and J genes are TRBV5-1 and TRBJ2-3, with TRBD1 matching over 9 bases. This CDR3 is built from 15 residues. With 7 bases clipped from V and 5 bases from J, the junction kept 11 bases outside the gene matches. Per the germline V gene, CDR1 is SGHRS and CDR2 is YFSETQ. CDR3 nucleotides: TGCGCCAGCGGGCCCTTCGGACAGGGGCGAGATACGCAGTATTTT. Translation gives CASGPFGQGRDTQYF.

The chain has TRBV4-1 and TRBJ2-3; 7 bases are a match to TRBD2. CDR3 length: 14 residues. V dropped 6 bases and J dropped 4; count of bases not matched to a gene: 7. Germline CDR1 reads MGHRA; CDR2 reads YSYEKL. CDR3 nucleotide sequence: TGCGCCAGCAGTGGGCGGGAGAATTCAGATACGCAGTATTTT. This translates into CASSGRENSDTQYF.

In its sample, this clonotype was seen a few times. The chain links TRBV20-1 to TRBJ2-1; TRBD1 matches at 12 bases. Germline V gives CDR1 DFQATT, CDR2 SNEGSKA (reference sequence). V dropped 7 bases and J dropped 8; count of bases not matched to a gene: 6. There are 13 residues in the CDR3. CDR3 in amino acids: CSGGTGGTDEQFF. CDR3 in DNA: TGCAGTGGAGGGACAGGGGGCACGGATGAGCAGTTCTTC.

This clonotype was observed many times. The rearrangement links TRBV7-8 to TRBJ1-3; a weak D match, TRBD1 (6 bases). This CDR3 spans 17 amino acids. The V and J ends lost 3 bases and 1 base respectively, with 16 bases between them. Germline V gene data show CDR1 as SGHVS and CDR2 as FQNEAQ. CDR3 bases: TGTGCCAGCAGCTTCCCTAAGGGGGAGATTTCTGGAAACACCATATATTTT. Residues: CASSFPKGEISGNTIYF.

The chain is built from TRBV7-3 and TRBJ2-3, with 12 bases aligning to TRBD2. The V and J ends lost 4 bases and 5 bases, in that order; junction bases with no gene match: 7. Germline assignment: CDR1 SGHTA and CDR2 FQGTGA. The length of the CDR3 is 16 residues. Written as DNA, the CDR3 is TGTGCCAGCAGCTCTCTAGCGGGAGGGCTTAAAGATACGCAGTATTTT. Protein sequence: CASSSLAGGLKDTQYF.

Of note for this clonotype: One end of the junction is discordant with germline, which a read error may explain. The V gene is TRBV29-1, the J gene TRBJ2-5; no clear D. Looked up from germline, CDR1 is SQVTM and CDR2 is ANQGSEA. The CDR3 extends over 13 amino acids. As DNA, the CDR3 is TGCAGCGGTGAAGGCGCCAGGCGGGAGACCCAGTACTTC. Translating it yields CSGEGARRETQYF.

At least ten counts were recorded for this clonotype. The chain joins TRBV29-1 to TRBJ2-1; no clear D. The CDR3 contains 12 residues. In germline, CDR1 is SQVTM, CDR2 ANQGSEA. V was clipped by 2 bases and J by 3 bases, with 5 bases between them. The CDR3 DNA follows: TGCAGCGTTGAAAGATACTACAATGAGCAGTTCTTC. Protein product: CSVERYYNEQFF.

This clonotype showed up just a few times. This chain joins TRBV7-3 and TRBJ1-2, with a tentative D call TRBD1 (6 bases). There are 13 residues in the CDR3. CDR1 and CDR2 from the germline V gene are SGHTA and FQGTGA. V was pared by 4 bases and J by 8 bases, with 14 bases between. This chain's CDR3 is CASSSRRGGGYTF. The CDR3 coding sequence is TGTGCCAGCAGCTCCCGGAGGGGGGGGGGCTACACCTTC.

Comments on this clonotype: A much larger clone lies one base from this, so it may be a read error. V usage is TRBV27 and J usage is TRBJ2-7; D is unresolved. The CDR3 is 13 residues long. Germline lookup yields CDR1 MNHEY and CDR2 SMNVEV (reference sequence). The CDR3 DNA sequence: TGTGCCACCAGTTTAACCCTGGGATGGGAGCAGTACTTC. Amino acids: CATSLTLGWEQYF.